These 2 T cell receptor beta chains share one sample of origin, sequenced in a study of human T cells and chemical hapten exposure. TCRdb recomputed calls from the RACE reads with MiXCR, one row per CDR3 protein. The sample includes about 82,000 distinct CDR3 sequences, approximately 8.6% of them seen just once. Time point described: healthy volunteer bleed at 6 weeks. Unfractionated whole blood yielded the extracted total RNA. The source material was whole blood. The receptors shown here come from a male donor in good health. Some clones in this sample may be carry-over from other donors' samples.

The chain links TRBV14 to TRBJ2-1, with 9 bases matching TRBD2. Germline V gene sequence: CDR1 SGHDN, CDR2 FVKESK. The CDR3 sequence is 14 residues long. J gave up 6 bases and V 6 bases, and 6 bases lay outside the gene matches. The DNA of the CDR3 is TGTGCCAGCAGTCGTCTAGCGGGATTCAATGAGCAGTTCTTC. Translated: CASSRLAGFNEQFF.

This clonotype appeared a few times. The chain uses TRBV5-1 and TRBJ1-6; possible D gene TRBD1, 5 bases. In germline, CDR1 is SGHRS, CDR2 YFSETQ. V was trimmed by 4 bases and J by 7 bases, leaving 12 bases between them. This CDR3 has 14 amino acids. The CDR3 nucleotides are TGCGCCAGCAGCCGGGACGGCCCCAATTCACCCCTCCACTTT. As protein: CASSRDGPNSPLHF.